Each of the 21 T cell receptor beta chains below was sequenced from the same sample in a study of control samples from healthy donors and cancer patients (dated by TCRdb to the early 2020s). Receptor libraries were prepared by the immunoSEQ multiplex PCR assay. TCRdb mirrors the immuneACCESS table, restricted to in-frame sequences. Some clones are absent from its copies; in checked studies, under half trace to an unresolved V gene, and the reason for the others is unknown. The sample table includes fewer than 200,000 clones. Jointly, the top ten make up 2% to 2.5% of the sample. The specimen sequenced was blood. All receptors derive from a woman aged 25 to 45 in good health.

The rearrangement links TRBV5-5 to TRBJ2-3; D uncertain. Germline V gives CDR1 SGHKS, CDR2 YYEKEE (reference sequence). The CDR3 totals 16 residues. Trimming stripped 4 bases from V and 2 bases from J, with 17 bases between. The CDR3 DNA reads as TGTGCCAGCAGCCCTCGACCACAAGAATACACAGATACGCAGTATTTT. Its protein is CASSPRPQEYTDTQYF.

The rearrangement uses TRBV19 and TRBJ1-2; 7 nucleotides match TRBD1. The V gene's germline CDR1 is LNHDA and CDR2 SQIVND (reference sequence). The CDR3 spans 13 residues. V trimming: 10 bases; J trimming: 8 bases; junction bases outside the gene matches: 13. The CDR3 loop is CATWGQRVGGYTF. The CDR3, as DNA: TGTGCCACTTGGGGACAGCGGGTCGGGGGCTACACCTTC.

V usage is TRBV19 and J usage is TRBJ1-1; TRBD1 is a possible D gene (5 bases). The length of the CDR3 is 13 residues. The germline CDR1 and CDR2 sequences are LNHDA and SQIVND (reference sequence). Trimming removed 3 bases from V and 4 bases from J, with 9 bases in between. As DNA, the CDR3 is TGTGCCAGTAGTATCCCAGGGTTCACTGAAGCTTTCTTT. This sequence encodes CASSIPGFTEAFF. Filled out from reference TRBV19 and TRBJ1-1, the complete variable domain reads DGGITQSPKYLFRKEGQNVTLSCEQNLNHDAMYWYRQDPGQGLRLIYYSQIVNDFQKGDIAEGYSVSREKKESFPLTVTSAQKNPTAFYLCASSIPGFTEAFFGQGTRLTVV.

The V gene is TRBV5-1, the J gene TRBJ2-6; unclear D gene. V gave up 0 bases and J gave up 0 bases, with 4 bases separating them. Germline V gene lookup returns CDR1 SGHRS and CDR2 YFSETQ. This CDR3 region has 15 residues. The CDR3 protein is CASSLDVSGANVLTF. The CDR3 DNA reads TGCGCCAGCAGCTTGGACGTCTCTGGGGCCAACGTCCTGACTTTC.

V gene TRBV28 combines with J gene TRBJ2-7; D may correspond to TRBD1 or TRBD2 (6 bases each). The germline gives CDR1 MDHEN, CDR2 SYDVKM. The CDR3 contains 17 residues. Trimming cost V 0 bases and J 0 bases, with 15 bases left between them. The CDR3 here is CASSLWGGLNSSYEQYF. The DNA for the CDR3 is TGTGCCAGCAGTTTATGGGGGGGCCTGAACTCCTCCTACGAGCAGTACTTC.

The V call is TRBV5-6, the J call TRBJ1-1; 10 positions match TRBD1. CDR3 length: 13 amino acids. The germline V gene has CDR1 SGHDT and CDR2 YYEEEE. The V gene end was trimmed by 6 bases and the J gene end by 5 bases; junction bases not matched to a gene: 4. In DNA, the CDR3 is TGTGCCAGCACCCGACAGGGGGCGACTGAAGCTTTCTTT. Protein product: CASTRQGATEAFF. Full variable domain (rest looked up from reference TRBV5-6 and TRBJ1-1): DAGVTQSPTHLIKTRGQQVTLRCSPKSGHDTVSWYQQALGQGPQFIFQYYEEEERQRGNFPDRFSGHQFPNYSSELNVNALLLGDSALYLCASTRQGATEAFFGQGTRLTVV.

This chain connects TRBV1 to TRBJ1-2. TRBV1 is designated a pseudogene. The CDR3 covers 15 residues. The chain's CDR3 is CTSSQGFDQSSGYTF. The CDR3 nucleotides read TGCACCAGCAGCCAAGGATTTGACCAATCGTCGGGCTACACCTTC.

The J gene is TRBJ2-5, the V gene TRBV3-1 (or the pseudogene TRBV3-2), with a tentative D call TRBD2 (5 bases). The CDR3 length is 11 residues. V was shortened by 3 bases and J by 10 bases, with 9 bases between the two germline ends. CDR1 LGHDT and CDR2 YNNKEL come from the germline V gene (reference sequence). The CDR3 loop is CASSHMGSQYF. As DNA, the CDR3 is TGTGCCAGCAGCCACATGGGGAGCCAGTACTTC.

V and J are TRBV6-6 and TRBJ2-1; D could derive from TRBD1 or TRBD2 (6 bases each). The germline V gene has CDR1 MNHNY and CDR2 SVGAGI (reference sequence). The CDR3 extends over 16 amino acids. V was pared by 0 bases and J by 6 bases, with 15 bases between. CDR3 in DNA: TGTGCCAGCAGTTACTCTCCGACAGGAGGGGGCAATGAGCAGTTCTTC. This gives the protein CASSYSPTGGGNEQFF.

CDR3 protein: CASSFYGNTIYF. The CDR3 coding sequence is TGTGCCAGCTCGTTCTACGGGAACACCATATATTTT. The chain links TRBV2 to TRBJ1-3; D gene ambiguous. The CDR3 runs to 12 residues. Trimming took off 8 bases at V and 7 bases at J, with 12 bases between the two ends. Germline lookup yields CDR1 SNHLY and CDR2 FYNNEI.

The CDR3, as DNA: TGCGCCAGCAGCCAAGAAGAAGCGGGGGGCCTTACCCTCTACGAGCAGTACTTC. Translating it yields CASSQEEAGGLTLYEQYF. The chain is built from TRBV4-1 and TRBJ2-7, with TRBD2 matching 9 bases. J gave up 3 bases and V 0 bases, and 12 bases lay outside the gene matches. Per germline, CDR1 MGHRA and CDR2 YSYEKL. The CDR3 contains 18 residues.

This rearrangement joins TRBV28 to TRBJ2-1; D is possibly TRBD2 (6 bases). CDR1 and CDR2 (germline): MDHEN, SYDVKM. There are 12 residues in the CDR3. The V and J ends lost 2 bases and 7 bases respectively, with 6 bases between them. The CDR3, as DNA: TGTGCCAGCAGTTTAGGGGGGAATGAGCAGTTCTTC. Its protein is CASSLGGNEQFF.

The chain combines TRBV5-5 with TRBJ1-1; tentative D call: TRBD1 (5 bases). Trimming took off 4 bases at V and 1 base at J, with 14 bases between the two ends. The CDR3 loop spans 15 amino acids. CDR1 and CDR2 from the germline V gene are SGHKS and YYEKEE (reference sequence). The CDR3 loop is CASSLGAGSNTEAFF. CDR3 nucleotide sequence: TGTGCCAGCAGCCTCGGGGCAGGGTCGAACACTGAAGCTTTCTTT.

V is TRBV4-2 and J is TRBJ2-6, with no clear D. Trimming removed 4 bases at V and 0 bases at J, with 13 bases between. The V gene's germline CDR1 is LGHNA and CDR2 YNFKEQ. CDR3 length: 17 amino acids. For the CDR3, the DNA is TGTGCCAGCAGCCCCGGACGTAGCTTCTCTGGGGCCAACGTCCTGACTTTC. Translation gives CASSPGRSFSGANVLTF.

This chain joins TRBV19 and TRBJ2-1, with D tentatively TRBD1 (7 bases). CDR1 is LNHDA, CDR2 SQIVND, per germline (reference sequence). Deletions cut 3 bases from V and 8 bases from J, with 17 bases between. The CDR3 has 15 residues. This CDR3 reads CASSMGSRGAHEQFF. CDR3 in DNA: TGTGCCAGTAGTATGGGTAGCAGGGGGGCCCATGAGCAGTTCTTC. Full variable domain (rest looked up from reference TRBV19 and TRBJ2-1): DGGITQSPKYLFRKEGQNVTLSCEQNLNHDAMYWYRQDPGQGLRLIYYSQIVNDFQKGDIAEGYSVSREKKESFPLTVTSAQKNPTAFYLCASSMGSRGAHEQFFGPGTRLTVL.

This rearrangement joins TRBV6-2 or TRBV6-3 to TRBJ1-6, with D unresolved. Per germline, CDR1 MNHEY and CDR2 SVGEGT. The germline V and J ends were trimmed by 4 bases and 2 bases, with 12 bases remaining between them. The CDR3 extends over 16 amino acids. CDR3 sequence (DNA): TGTGCCAGCAGTTTCGGGGTTATGGCCTATAATTCACCCCTCCACTTT. Translation: CASSFGVMAYNSPLHF.

The chain combines TRBV11-3 with TRBJ2-1; TRBD1 aligns across 8 bases. Germline loops: CDR1 SGHNT, CDR2 YENEEA. J gave up 9 bases and V 5 bases, and 12 bases lay outside the gene matches. The CDR3 runs 15 residues. CDR3 DNA: TGTGCCAGCAGCGGGTCGTTGTGGACAGGGAGTGAGCAGTTCTTC. This translates into CASSGSLWTGSEQFF.

DNA of the CDR3: TGTGCCAGCAGTGATATATTGGGAAGGGGGGAAAAACTGTTTTTT. This codes for CASSDILGRGEKLFF. The rearrangement joins TRBV6-1 to TRBJ1-4, with D maybe TRBD1 (6 bases). The V and J ends lost 3 bases and 8 bases respectively, with 16 bases between them. Germline V lookup: CDR1 MNHNS, CDR2 SASEGT. This CDR3 comprises 15 residues.

This sequence joins TRBV25-1 and TRBJ1-2, with a weak D call TRBD1 (6 bases). The V and J ends lost 3 bases and 7 bases respectively, with 12 bases between them. CDR3 length: 13 residues. Germline V gene lookup returns CDR1 MGHDK and CDR2 SYGVNS. In nucleotides, the CDR3 is TGTGCCAGCAGTGACAGGGGAATAGGTGGCTACACCTTC. Its translation: CASSDRGIGGYTF.

The chain combines TRBV18 with TRBJ1-5; 7 positions match TRBD1. The germline V gene has CDR1 KGHSH and CDR2 LQKENI. V shed 4 bases and J 1 base; nucleotides not matched to a gene: 4. CDR3 length: 15 amino acids. In DNA form, the CDR3 reads TGTGCCAGCTCACGAGGGACAGTAAGCAATCAGCCCCAGCATTTT. Amino acid sequence: CASSRGTVSNQPQHF.

V usage is TRBV29-1 and J usage is TRBJ1-2; a possible D gene is TRBD1 (5 bases). V dropped 1 base and J dropped 6 bases, with 12 bases sitting between them. Germline-derived CDR1 and CDR2 are SQVTM and ANQGSEA. The CDR3 has 13 amino acids. The CDR3 here is CSVEAGTLNGYTF. As DNA, the CDR3 is TGCAGCGTTGAAGCCGGGACTCTAAATGGCTACACCTTC. The whole variable domain, remainder taken from reference TRBV29-1 and TRBJ1-2, is SAVISQKPSRDICQRGTSLTIQCQVDSQVTMMFWYRQQPGQSLTLIATANQGSEATYESGFVIDKFPISRPNLTFSTLTVSNMSPEDSSIYLCSVEAGTLNGYTFGSGTRLTVV.